This T cell receptor (beta chain) was sequenced during a study of cytotoxic CD8 clonotypes in ibrutinib-treated CLL (dated by TCRdb to about 2021). Regarding the research as a whole: The cohort had eleven to twelve relapsed/refractory and more than 14 treatment-naive patients; under 18 were IGHV unmutated. Response samples were obtained after a median of approximately 12 months of treatment, with a range of roughly 6 to 40 months. Partial responses were observed in 24 patients and complete responses in 2; after a median follow-up of 68 months, remission was maintained in around 14 patients and progression was observed in approximately 12. Cryopreserved peripheral blood mononuclear cells were obtained before treatment, at response, and at either sustained remission or disease progression. On average, each sample had approximately 260,000 productive templates and tens of thousands of productive rearrangements. All remission and progressive disease samples were collected while patients were still receiving ibrutinib. Longitudinal samples were obtainable from 26 of the 86 participants in the trial. Results the study describes overall, beyond this receptor: Public clonotypes were rare and either shrank or stayed stable during treatment, and the rise in clonality at ibrutinib response reflected expansion of private clonotypes. Sampling times were not matched between sustained-remission and progressing patients, and lymph node repertoires were not studied. An increase in clonality was observed at ibrutinib response, with clonality remaining stable during sustained remission and falling back toward baseline at progression. At baseline, clonality was higher than in age-matched healthy donors and showed a strong correlation with circulating CD8+ T-cell counts.

On a MiSeq, deep resolution sequencing aimed for a depth between 1 in 1 million and 1 in 200,000 T cells, with each clonotype covered about 9.2x on average. TCR beta libraries were generated with the immunoSEQ hsTCRB Kit. The paper's processing steps were these. ImmunoSEQ Data Assistant and ImmunoSEQ Analyzer were used for data analysis, and V, D and J genes were assigned according to IMGT definitions. Clonality, which ranges from 0 to 1, was calculated by subtracting the normalized Shannon entropy of productive rearrangement frequencies from one. Only overrepresented clonotypes making up at least 0.05% of each patient's repertoire were included in the public clonotype analysis. Some 13 age-matched healthy donor repertoires from immuneACCESS served as clonality controls. TCRdb holds this immuneACCESS table with in-frame rearrangements only. Some clones are missing; in checked studies, unresolved V genes explain under half, and the rest has no known cause. The V and J calls and the clone size are those of that table, but D and trimming were determined from the DNA. The sample has roughly 250,000 clones on record, less than 75% of them singletons. The ten largest clones represent 15% to 17% of the sample.

With respect to this clone: It lacks a known antigen. No base quality values were provided; no much bigger clone lies one nucleotide off.

The sample's time point label is to be understood as: approximately 2 years on ibrutinib. For TCR beta library preparation, approximately 2 micrograms of genomic DNA was extracted from cryopreserved PBMCs. Longitudinal blood samples from CLL patients receiving ibrutinib monotherapy were subjected to high-throughput TCR beta sequencing. The patients were enrolled in a single-center, open-label phase 2 trial of ibrutinib monotherapy. Sequences were derived from PBMCs, sampled after 24 months of ibrutinib treatment. The TCR sequence derives from a human donor with chronic lymphocytic leukemia.

The CDR3: CASPDRSEAFF. The nucleotide sequence is given as TGTGCCAGCCCGGACAGGTCAGAAGCTTTCTTT. The chain is made from TRBV2 and TRBJ1-1; 7 of the junction bases match TRBD1. V and J are trimmed by 8 bases and 8 bases, and the gene matches miss 5 bases of the junction. Per the germline V gene, SNHLY is the CDR1 and FYNNEI is the CDR2. The CDR3 measures 11 amino acids from cysteine to phenylalanine. The DNA shown is the 33-base CDR3, in frame from base 1.